The T cell receptor (beta chain) under discussion was sequenced for a study of memory CD4+ T cells and cytomegalovirus serostatus. Looking at the study overall: Healthy Belgian adult donors included about nine CMV-positive and 24 CMV-negative people.

This CDR3 spans 17 amino acids. Single viable CD3+CD4+CD8-CD45RO+ cells were sorted as the memory CD4+ T cells. Total CD4+ T cells were enriched by CD4 positive selection. Only in-frame clones appear in the TCRdb table, and some are missing; sequencing was by immunoSEQ multiplex PCR. This sample has about 56,000 clones; over 65% occur once, and the top ten carry roughly 3%. The sequence derives from an adult in good health and CMV-seropositive. The V and J genes are TRBV12-1 and TRBJ2-2; the table calls TRBD2, which could not be checked here. TRBV12-1 is an annotated pseudogene. Material: memory CD4+ T cells from blood. CDR3 sequence reads: CASSQGLAGSYLGELFF. CDR3 in DNA: TGTGCCAGCAGCCAAGGACTAGCGGGATCTTATCTCGGGGAGCTGTTTTTT.